The clone carrying this TCR beta chain was observed a handful of times. This entry belongs to a study of HIV-infected patients and healthy controls. cDNA was made from approximately 500 ng RNA using alpha and beta constant primers. Using multiplexing indices, alpha and beta chain libraries were generated apart by chain-specific third strand synthesis. Ligation attached cDNA to a 5' RACE adapter that carried a random hexamer and SP2 site. TCRdb re-called the 5' RACE reads through MiXCR, storing one row per CDR3 protein. Of approximately 15,000 distinct CDR3 sequences in the sample, approximately 12% are singletons; the top ten hold roughly 37%. The V gene's germline CDR1 is MGHRA and CDR2 YSYEKL. V was trimmed by 0 bases and J by 2 bases, leaving 8 bases between them. The CDR3 is 14 residues long. Antiretroviral therapy had run roughly three months, about 14 weeks, before follow-up blood collection. Whole blood was used without fractionation, so all unsorted peripheral T cells were included.

The material was blood, obtained during antiretroviral therapy. This clonotype originated in an adult with HIV infection. The donor label of this sample is uncertain. The J gene is TRBJ2-7, the V gene TRBV4-1, with a tentative D call TRBD1 (5 bases). CDR3 region: CASSQDVGPYEQYF. The CDR3 DNA sequence: TGCGCCAGCAGCCAAGACGTGGGGCCCTACGAGCAGTACTTC.